Each of the 25 T cell receptor beta chains below was sequenced from the same sample in a study of OX40 agonist ivuxolimab in advanced cancers. Clones were read by immunoSEQ multiplex PCR, and TCRdb kept only the in-frame ones, dropping some. The sample includes tens of thousands of clones, 90% to 95% of them seen just once. The sample here was CD4+ or CD8+ T cells sorted from blood, taken in a trial of the OX40 agonist ivuxolimab. The receptor set was obtained from an adult with an advanced solid tumor such as melanoma, head and neck, liver or kidney cancer.

The chain joins TRBV5-6 to TRBJ1-3; D call uncertain. Germline assignment: CDR1 SGHDT and CDR2 YYEEEE. Trimming took off 2 bases at V and 4 bases at J, with 1 base between the two ends. The CDR3 is 11 amino acids. The CDR3 spells CASSFGNTIYF. The CDR3, as DNA: TGTGCCAGCAGCTTCGGAAACACCATATATTTT.

The J gene is TRBJ1-2, the V gene TRBV5-4; the D is unclear. The CDR3 runs to 14 residues. Germline-derived CDR1 and CDR2 are SGHNT and YYREEE (reference sequence). The V gene lost 4 bases and the J gene lost 7 bases, with 17 bases spanning the gap. The CDR3: CASSATWERLGYTF. The CDR3 nucleotides are TGTGCCAGCAGCGCTACATGGGAACGGCTTGGCTACACCTTC.

This clone was recorded only once. J is TRBJ1-3 and V is TRBV4-3, with D possibly matching TRBD1 (5 bases). CDR3 length: 17 residues. In germline, CDR1 is LGHNA, CDR2 YSLEER. The ends were cut back, 0 bases at V and 1 base at J, with 13 bases in the middle. CDR3 DNA sequence: TGCGCCAGCAGCCAAGATGGGGGGAGGGTGTCTGGAAACACCATATATTTT. It codes for CASSQDGGRVSGNTIYF.

This chain connects TRBV6-6 to TRBJ2-5, with D uncertain. The germline V and J ends were trimmed by 10 bases and 2 bases, with 17 bases remaining between them. Germline V lookup: CDR1 MNHNY, CDR2 SVGAGI (reference sequence). CDR3 size: 14 residues. CDR3 in DNA: TGTGCCACCCAAGGCCACAGTACTCAAGAGACCCAGTACTTC. It specifies CATQGHSTQETQYF.

V usage is TRBV9 and J usage is TRBJ2-1; TRBD2 agrees at 8 bases. Germline lookup yields CDR1 SGDLS and CDR2 YYNGEE. The CDR3 spans 18 residues. With V trimmed by 3 bases and J by 3 bases, 14 bases remained unmatched. The CDR3 here is CASSGDTTGTSGYNEQFF. The CDR3 nucleotides are TGTGCCAGCAGCGGGGACACAACCGGGACTAGTGGCTACAATGAGCAGTTCTTC.

This clone was counted once. V is TRBV5-6 and J is TRBJ2-7; D unclear. The V gene's germline CDR1 is SGHDT and CDR2 YYEEEE. The CDR3 runs 14 residues. V lost 0 bases and J 0 bases, leaving 7 bases between the germline ends. The CDR3 is CASSLARPSYEQYF. CDR3 bases: TGTGCCAGCAGCTTGGCCCGTCCCTCCTACGAGCAGTACTTC.

The V gene is TRBV6-1, the J gene TRBJ1-5; D unresolved. The CDR3 consists of 16 residues. Germline V CDR1 and CDR2: MNHNS, SASEGT. Trimming removed 2 bases from V and 0 bases from J, with 11 bases in between. The CDR3 sequence: CASSEWTVYSNQPQHF. As DNA, the CDR3 is TGTGCCAGCAGTGAATGGACGGTTTATAGCAATCAGCCCCAGCATTTT.

The CDR3 spells CASSSESGGRAFF. The CDR3 DNA reads TGTGCCAGCAGCTCAGAGTCCGGGGGCAGGGCTTTCTTT. This chain joins TRBV7-9 and TRBJ1-1, with a tentative D call TRBD1 (6 bases). V was shortened by 4 bases and J by 11 bases, with 17 bases between the two germline ends. CDR3 length equals 13 residues. In germline, CDR1 is SEHNR, CDR2 FQNEAQ (reference sequence).

The V gene is TRBV7-3, the J gene TRBJ2-2, with a possible D match to TRBD2 (7 bases). Trimming took off 6 bases at V and 1 base at J, with 12 bases between the two ends. Germline CDR1 SGHTA, CDR2 FQGTGA. The CDR3 contains 15 residues. In DNA form, the CDR3 reads TGTGCCAGCAGGGGAGGGGACATGAACACCGGGGAGCTGTTTTTT. Amino acids: CASRGGDMNTGELFF. The full variable domain, its missing parts supplied by reference TRBV7-3 and TRBJ2-2, is GAGVSQTPSNKVTEKGKYVELRCDPISGHTALYWYRQSLGQGPEFLIYFQGTGAADDSGLPNDRFFAVRPEGSVSTLKIQRTERGDSAVYLCASRGGDMNTGELFFGEGSRLTVL.

This chain joins TRBV5-1 and TRBJ1-2; 7 bases fit TRBD1. This CDR3 spans 17 amino acids. CDR1 and CDR2 (germline): SGHRS, YFSETQ. The V gene end was trimmed by 3 bases and the J gene end by 4 bases; junction bases not matched to a gene: 15. CDR3 sequence: CASSSYQGQDGTYGYTF. The CDR3 bases are TGCGCCAGCAGCTCCTACCAAGGACAGGATGGAACCTATGGCTACACCTTC.

The rearrangement links TRBV9 to TRBJ2-2, with D possibly matching TRBD1 (6 bases). V shed 0 bases and J shed 4 bases, with 10 bases lying between them. The CDR3 extends over 15 amino acids. Germline loops: CDR1 SGDLS, CDR2 YYNGEE. DNA for the CDR3: TGTGCCAGCAGCGTAGGCAGGGGCCTCACCGGGGAGCTGTTTTTT. This translates into CASSVGRGLTGELFF.

CDR3 sequence: CASGGGDRGFLKGYTF. CDR3 coding DNA: TGTGCCAGCGGCGGGGGGGACAGGGGTTTCCTGAAGGGCTACACCTTC. The chain employs TRBV9 and TRBJ1-2; 10 nucleotides line up with TRBD1. CDR1 SGDLS and CDR2 YYNGEE come from the germline V gene. V lost 7 bases to trimming and J lost 8 bases; unmatched junction nucleotides: 17. The CDR3 has 16 amino acids.

V usage is TRBV19 and J usage is TRBJ2-4; 8 nucleotides line up with TRBD2. Germline V CDR1 and CDR2: LNHDA, SQIVND (reference sequence). This CDR3 has 17 residues. Germline trimming cut 0 bases from V and 8 bases from J; bases unmatched to any gene: 12. CDR3 residues: CASSIDPIGTSRDIQYF. Here the CDR3 DNA reads TGTGCCAGTAGTATAGATCCGATCGGGACTAGTCGGGACATTCAGTACTTC.

The chain links TRBV5-8 to TRBJ2-7; D possibly corresponds to TRBD1 (6 bases). The CDR3 length is 15 residues. CDR1 SGHTS and CDR2 YDEGEE come from the germline V gene. Trimming pared 4 bases from V and 0 bases from J, leaving 14 bases between. The CDR3 loop is CASSGRGQPSYEQYF. CDR3 nucleotide sequence: TGTGCCAGCAGCGGTCGCGGACAGCCCTCCTACGAGCAGTACTTC.

V gene TRBV28 combines with J gene TRBJ2-7; D not resolved. The CDR3 totals 10 residues. The V gene's germline CDR1 is MDHEN and CDR2 SYDVKM. V dropped 6 bases and J dropped 3 bases, with 3 bases sitting between them. The CDR3 is CASRHYEQYF. The CDR3 DNA sequence: TGTGCCAGCAGGCACTACGAGCAGTACTTC.

This clone was detected once. The genes are TRBV9 and TRBJ2-7, with a weak D call TRBD1 (7 bases). Germline CDR1 reads SGDLS; CDR2 reads YYNGEE. The CDR3 totals 15 residues. The V gene lost 4 bases and the J gene lost 5 bases, with 19 bases spanning the gap. CDR3 protein: CASSSKGQPGDEQYF. The CDR3 DNA sequence: TGTGCCAGCAGCTCCAAGGGACAGCCGGGGGACGAGCAGTACTTC.

The rearrangement links TRBV5-1 to TRBJ2-6; 10 nucleotides line up with TRBD2. Trimming removed 0 bases from V and 3 bases from J; junction bases left unmatched: 0. Germline loops: CDR1 SGHRS, CDR2 YFSETQ. There are 16 residues in the CDR3. DNA of the CDR3: TGCGCCAGCAGCTTGGGGACTAGCGGTGGGGCCAACGTCCTGACTTTC. Amino acids: CASSLGTSGGANVLTF.

CDR3 amino acids: CASSSMQARSYEQYF. The CDR3 DNA follows: TGTGCCAGCAGCTCCATGCAGGCCCGTTCCTACGAGCAGTACTTC. The rearrangement links TRBV7-2 to TRBJ2-7; D is ambiguous. Trimming pared 4 bases from V and 1 base from J, leaving 14 bases between. Germline V gene data show CDR1 as SGHTA and CDR2 as FQGNSA. CDR3 length equals 15 residues.

The rearrangement links TRBV13 to TRBJ2-3, with TRBD2 matching 13 bases. Germline-derived CDR1 and CDR2 are PRHDT and FYEKMQ (reference sequence). The trim removed 5 bases at V and 5 bases at J, leaving 16 bases unmatched. The CDR3 is made up of 19 amino acids. CDR3 region: CASSLRTSGGPPLKDTQYF. The CDR3 coding sequence is TGTGCCAGCAGCCTGCGGACTAGCGGGGGCCCCCCGTTGAAAGATACGCAGTATTTT.

The chain carries TRBV19 and TRBJ1-1; D is possibly TRBD1 (6 bases). The CDR3 loop spans 18 amino acids. Germline V gene sequence: CDR1 LNHDA, CDR2 SQIVND (reference sequence). Trimming took off 5 bases at V and 0 bases at J, with 22 bases between the two ends. The CDR3 DNA sequence: TGTGCCAGTAGTTCCTCCCAGATTGGGGGCCTGATGAACACTGAAGCTTTCTTT. It specifies CASSSSQIGGLMNTEAFF.

The chain is built from TRBV7-6 and TRBJ1-2, with 12 bases lining up with TRBD1. This CDR3 is 16 amino acids long. V was pared by 2 bases and J by 6 bases, with 7 bases of the junction left unmatched. In germline, CDR1 is SGHVS, CDR2 FNYEAQ. CDR3 DNA: TGTGCCAGCAGCTTAACTACCGGGACAGGGGGCGATGGCTACACCTTC. Translation: CASSLTTGTGGDGYTF.

V gene TRBV6-5 combines with J gene TRBJ1-6; D is undetermined. The germline V gene has CDR1 MNHEY and CDR2 SVGAGI. The CDR3 totals 12 residues. Trimming cost V 7 bases and J 7 bases, with 8 bases left between them. The CDR3 sequence: CASTKGNSPLHF. The CDR3 DNA reads as TGTGCCAGCACCAAAGGAAATTCACCCCTCCACTTT.

The chain joins TRBV9 to TRBJ1-2, with a possible D match to TRBD1 (5 bases). This CDR3 is 16 amino acids long. Germline V gene sequence: CDR1 SGDLS, CDR2 YYNGEE. V lost 4 bases, J lost 2 bases, and 18 bases lay in between. The CDR3 sequence is CASSPTFLGPNYGYTF. The DNA of the CDR3 is TGTGCCAGCAGCCCGACTTTTTTGGGGCCCAACTATGGCTACACCTTC. Supplemented by reference TRBV9 and TRBJ1-2, the full variable domain reads DSGVTQTPKHLITATGQRVTLRCSPRSGDLSVYWYQQSLDQGLQFLIQYYNGEERAKGNILERFSAQQFPDLHSELNLSSLELGDSALYFCASSPTFLGPNYGYTFGSGTRLTVV.

This clone was counted between two and nine times. The V gene is TRBV5-1, the J gene TRBJ1-1, with D hard to call. This CDR3 is built from 12 residues. Germline loops: CDR1 SGHRS, CDR2 YFSETQ. V was pared by 2 bases and J by 0 bases, with 2 bases between. CDR3 sequence reads: CASSLLNTEAFF. CDR3 coding DNA: TGCGCCAGCAGCTTATTGAACACTGAAGCTTTCTTT.

This chain joins TRBV13 and TRBJ2-7, with D perhaps matching TRBD2 (6 bases). From germline, CDR1 is PRHDT and CDR2 FYEKMQ (reference sequence). V was cut by 5 bases and J by 2 bases, with 16 bases left in between. The CDR3 length is 15 residues. This CDR3 is CASSPEGGKAYEQYF. CDR3 bases: TGTGCCAGCAGCCCAGAGGGCGGGAAAGCCTACGAGCAGTACTTC.